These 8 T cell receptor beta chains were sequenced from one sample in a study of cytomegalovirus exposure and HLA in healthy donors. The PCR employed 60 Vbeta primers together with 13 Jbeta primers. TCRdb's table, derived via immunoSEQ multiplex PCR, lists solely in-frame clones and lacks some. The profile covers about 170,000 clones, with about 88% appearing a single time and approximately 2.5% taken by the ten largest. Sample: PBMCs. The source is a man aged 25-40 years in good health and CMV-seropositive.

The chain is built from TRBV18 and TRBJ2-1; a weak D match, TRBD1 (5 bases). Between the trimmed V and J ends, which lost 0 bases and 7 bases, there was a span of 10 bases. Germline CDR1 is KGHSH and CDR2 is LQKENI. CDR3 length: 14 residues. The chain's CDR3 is CASSPPEGANEQFF. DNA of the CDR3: TGTGCCAGCTCACCACCAGAAGGGGCTAATGAGCAGTTCTTC.

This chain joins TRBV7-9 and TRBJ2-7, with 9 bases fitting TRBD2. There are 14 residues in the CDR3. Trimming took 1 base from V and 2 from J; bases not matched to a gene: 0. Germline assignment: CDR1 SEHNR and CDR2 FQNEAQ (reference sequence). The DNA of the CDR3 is TGTGCCAGCAGCTTAGGACTAGCGGCCTACGAGCAGTACGTC. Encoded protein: CASSLGLAAYEQYV.

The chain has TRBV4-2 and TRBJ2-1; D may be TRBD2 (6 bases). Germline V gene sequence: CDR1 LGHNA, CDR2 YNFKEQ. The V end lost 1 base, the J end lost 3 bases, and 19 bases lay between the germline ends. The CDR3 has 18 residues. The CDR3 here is CASSQVLNPGLNYNEQFF. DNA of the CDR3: TGTGCCAGCAGCCAAGTATTAAACCCGGGACTCAACTACAATGAGCAGTTCTTC.

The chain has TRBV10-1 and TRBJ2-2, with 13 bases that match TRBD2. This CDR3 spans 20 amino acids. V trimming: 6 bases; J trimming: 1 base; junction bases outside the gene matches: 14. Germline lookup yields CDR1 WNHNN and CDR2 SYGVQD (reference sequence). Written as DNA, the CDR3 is TGCGCCAGCAGAAAAATTCAACTAGCGGGAGGGCCGGGGAACACCGGGGAGCTGTTTTTT. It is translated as CASRKIQLAGGPGNTGELFF.

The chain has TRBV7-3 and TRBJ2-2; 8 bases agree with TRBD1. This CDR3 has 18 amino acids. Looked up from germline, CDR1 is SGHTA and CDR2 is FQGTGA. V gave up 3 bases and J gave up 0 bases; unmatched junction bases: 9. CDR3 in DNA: TGTGCCAGCAGCTTCAGGGGGCTGAACCCCTCGAACACCGGGGAGCTGTTTTTT. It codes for CASSFRGLNPSNTGELFF.

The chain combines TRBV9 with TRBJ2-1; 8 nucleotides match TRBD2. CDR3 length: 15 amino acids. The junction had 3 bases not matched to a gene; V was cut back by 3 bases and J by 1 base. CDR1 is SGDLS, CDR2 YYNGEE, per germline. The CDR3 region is CASSGSGTSYNEQFF. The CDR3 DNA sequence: TGTGCCAGCAGCGGTAGCGGGACTTCCTACAATGAGCAGTTCTTC.

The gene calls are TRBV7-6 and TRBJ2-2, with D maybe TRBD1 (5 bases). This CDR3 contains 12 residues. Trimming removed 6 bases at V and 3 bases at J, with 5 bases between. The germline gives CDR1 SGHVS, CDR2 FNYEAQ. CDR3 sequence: CASRGDTGELFF. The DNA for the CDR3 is TGTGCCAGCAGAGGGGACACCGGGGAGCTGTTTTTT. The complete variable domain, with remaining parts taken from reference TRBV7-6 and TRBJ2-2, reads GAGVSQSPRYKVTKRGQDVALRCDPISGHVSLYWYRQALGQGPEFLTYFNYEAQQDKSGLPNDRFSAERPEGSISTLTIQRTEQRDSAMYRCASRGDTGELFFGEGSRLTVL.

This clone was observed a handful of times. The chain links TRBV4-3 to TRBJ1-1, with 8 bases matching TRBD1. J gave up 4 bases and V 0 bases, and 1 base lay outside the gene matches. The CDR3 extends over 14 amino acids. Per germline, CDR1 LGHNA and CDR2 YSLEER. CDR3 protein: CASSQEGQGTEAFF. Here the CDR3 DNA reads TGCGCCAGCAGCCAAGAAGGACAGGGCACTGAAGCTTTCTTT.